The 10 T cell receptor beta chains below were found in one sample sequenced in a study of spatial heterogeneity in lung cancer. Study-level findings and limits: One measure, the expanded intratumoral alpha and beta TCR count, tracked tumor mutation counts.

These receptors' antigens are unknown. TCRdb used MiXCR to reprocess the 5' RACE reads, holding one entry per CDR3 protein. The sample has some 97,000 distinct CDR3 sequences; approximately 4.4% are singletons. The time point: sample taken at primary tumor resection. Sequenced material: lung tumor tissue, taken at surgery. The receptors originated from a male donor with early-stage non-small cell lung cancer.

This clonotype was detected ten times or more. The chain is built from TRBV11-2 and TRBJ1-1, with TRBD1 matching over 7 bases. The CDR3 is 14 amino acids. Losses at the gene ends were 4 bases for V and 5 bases for J; bases not matched to a gene: 7. The germline V gene has CDR1 SGHAT and CDR2 FQNNGV. The CDR3 nucleotides are TGTGCCAGCAGCTGGCGACAGGGTAGGACTGAAGCTTTCTTT. Its protein product is CASSWRQGRTEAFF.

Many counts were recorded for this clonotype. The gene calls are TRBV29-1 and TRBJ1-1; D perhaps matches TRBD1 (5 bases). This CDR3 region has 15 residues. CDR1 and CDR2 from the germline V gene are SQVTM and ANQGSEA. Trimming stripped 7 bases from V and 5 bases from J, with 23 bases between. The CDR3 DNA follows: TGCAGCGGACGGGCTTTAGAACAGGAGGTTACTGAAGCTTTCTTT. It encodes CSGRALEQEVTEAFF.

This clonotype was picked up many times. The chain couples TRBV12-3 or TRBV12-4 to TRBJ1-5; D possibly corresponds to TRBD1 (5 bases). Trimming removed 6 bases at V and 8 bases at J, with 20 bases between. The CDR3 has 15 amino acids. Here the CDR3 reads CASRPTVGRSEPQHF. CDR3 coding DNA: TGTGCCAGCAGACCGACAGTGGGTAGGAGTGAGCCCCAGCATTTT.

This clonotype was picked up many times. The chain combines TRBV29-1 with TRBJ2-1, with 9 nucleotides matching TRBD2. This CDR3 region has 13 residues. V was clipped by 5 bases and J by 4 bases; unmatched bases: 3. CDR1 is SQVTM and CDR2 is ANQGSEA in the germline V gene. This CDR3 reads CSVNSGSYNEQFF. CDR3 DNA sequence: TGCAGCGTTAATAGCGGGAGTTACAATGAGCAGTTCTTC.

This clonotype occurred many times. The chain carries TRBV12-3 or TRBV12-4 and TRBJ2-7, with 9 bases fitting TRBD1. The CDR3 sequence is 14 residues long. Trimming at V came to 6 bases and at J to 9 bases, leaving 12 bases not matched to a gene. The CDR3 here is CASSSDRGYSGQYF. The CDR3 bases are TGTGCCAGCAGCTCCGACAGGGGGTATAGCGGGCAGTACTTC.

This clonotype was recorded at least ten times. V is TRBV7-6 and J is TRBJ2-7, with TRBD2 matching 9 bases. The CDR3 extends over 17 amino acids. Germline V gene sequence: CDR1 SGHVS, CDR2 FNYEAQ. With 5 bases clipped from V and 3 bases from J, the junction kept 14 bases outside the gene matches. Here the CDR3 reads CASSPFTAGGNLYEQYF. The CDR3 DNA reads TGTGCCAGCAGCCCGTTTACTGCGGGAGGGAACCTCTACGAGCAGTACTTC.

This clonotype was seen repeatedly, ten times or more. The CDR3 sequence is CASSFKKGGTEAFF. In DNA, the CDR3 is TGTGCCAGCAGCTTCAAAAAAGGGGGCACTGAAGCTTTCTTT. The chain uses TRBV7-9 and TRBJ1-1; the D gene is possibly TRBD1 (6 bases). V lost 3 bases to trimming and J lost 4 bases, with 12 bases between them. CDR3 size: 14 residues. Germline-derived CDR1 and CDR2 are SEHNR and FQNEAQ (reference sequence).

There are a few counts of this clonotype. This rearrangement joins TRBV28 to TRBJ1-5, with D unresolved. The germline V gene has CDR1 MDHEN and CDR2 SYDVKM. V was shortened by 2 bases and J by 6 bases, with 11 bases between the two germline ends. CDR3 length equals 14 residues. CDR3 coding DNA: TGTGCCAGCAGTTTACCGGGTTTCGGTCAGCCCCAGCATTTT. This encodes CASSLPGFGQPQHF.

In this sample, this clonotype turned up a few times. The junction departs from germline at one end; a sequencing error may be responsible. This sequence joins TRBV3-1 and TRBJ1-1; D unresolved. CDR1 LGHDT and CDR2 YNNKEL come from the germline V gene (reference sequence). The CDR3 is made up of 17 amino acids. The CDR3 here is CANSLHSDQVSNTEAFF. The DNA for the CDR3 is TGTGCCAACAGCCTCCACAGCGACCAAGTCTCAAACACTGAAGCTTTCTTT.

This clonotype was found many times. The chain carries TRBV5-1 and TRBJ1-1, with no clear D. Trimming stripped 4 bases from V and 4 bases from J, with 20 bases between. The CDR3 consists of 16 residues. CDR1 and CDR2 (germline): SGHRS, YFSETQ. The CDR3, as DNA: TGCGCCAGCAGCCACAGAAGTGGCGTTGTGGGCACTGAAGCTTTCTTT. Encoded protein: CASSHRSGVVGTEAFF.